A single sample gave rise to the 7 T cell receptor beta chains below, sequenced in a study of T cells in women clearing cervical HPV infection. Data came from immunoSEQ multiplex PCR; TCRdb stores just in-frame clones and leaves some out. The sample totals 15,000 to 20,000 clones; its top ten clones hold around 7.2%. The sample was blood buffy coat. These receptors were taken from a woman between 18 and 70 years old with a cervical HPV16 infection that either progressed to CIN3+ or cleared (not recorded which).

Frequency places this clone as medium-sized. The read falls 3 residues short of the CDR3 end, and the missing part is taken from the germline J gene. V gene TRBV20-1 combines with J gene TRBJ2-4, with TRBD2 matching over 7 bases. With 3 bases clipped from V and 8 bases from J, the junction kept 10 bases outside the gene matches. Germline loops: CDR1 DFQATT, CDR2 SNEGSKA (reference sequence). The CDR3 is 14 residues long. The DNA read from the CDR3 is TGCAGTGCTAGTTCATGGGGGGGTGAGGACATT. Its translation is CSASSWGGEDI. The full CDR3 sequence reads CSASSWGGEDIQYF.

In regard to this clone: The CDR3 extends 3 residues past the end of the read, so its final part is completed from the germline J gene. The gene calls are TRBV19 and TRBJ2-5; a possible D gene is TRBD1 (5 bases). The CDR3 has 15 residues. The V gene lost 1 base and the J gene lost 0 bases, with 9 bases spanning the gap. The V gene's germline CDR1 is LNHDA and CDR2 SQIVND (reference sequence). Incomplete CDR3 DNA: TGTGCCAGTAGTATAGGGGGCCGGTACCAAGAGACC. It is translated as CASSIGGRYQET. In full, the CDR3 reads CASSIGGRYQETQYF. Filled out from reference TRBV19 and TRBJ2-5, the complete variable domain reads DGGITQSPKYLFRKEGQNVTLSCEQNLNHDAMYWYRQDPGQGLRLIYYSQIVNDFQKGDIAEGYSVSREKKESFPLTVTSAQKNPTAFYLCASSIGGRYQETQYFGPGTRLLVL.

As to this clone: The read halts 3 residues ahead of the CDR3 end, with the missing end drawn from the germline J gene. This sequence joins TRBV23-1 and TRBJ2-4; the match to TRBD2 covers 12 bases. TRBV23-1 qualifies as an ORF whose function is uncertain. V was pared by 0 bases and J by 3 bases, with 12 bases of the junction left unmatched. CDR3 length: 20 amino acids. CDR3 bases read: TGCGCCAGCAGTCAATCACTAGCGGGGGGCCAGATGCCGGTCAAAAACATT. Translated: CASSQSLAGGQMPVKNI. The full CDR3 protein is CASSQSLAGGQMPVKNIQYF.

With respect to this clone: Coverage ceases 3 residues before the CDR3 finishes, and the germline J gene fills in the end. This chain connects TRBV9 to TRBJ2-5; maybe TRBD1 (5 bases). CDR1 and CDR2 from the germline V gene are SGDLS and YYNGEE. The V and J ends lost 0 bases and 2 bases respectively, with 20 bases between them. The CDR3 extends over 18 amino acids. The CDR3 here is CASSVVAGRTPNQETQYF. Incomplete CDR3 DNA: TGTGCCAGCAGCGTAGTAGCAGGGCGAACCCCGAATCAAGAGACC.

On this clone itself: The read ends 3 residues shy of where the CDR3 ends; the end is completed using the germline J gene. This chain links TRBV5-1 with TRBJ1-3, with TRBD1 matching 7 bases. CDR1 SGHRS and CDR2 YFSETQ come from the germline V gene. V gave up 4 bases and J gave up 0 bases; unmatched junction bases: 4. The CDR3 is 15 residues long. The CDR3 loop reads CASSLTGASGNTIYF. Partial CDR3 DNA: TGCGCCAGCAGCCTCACAGGGGCCTCTGGAAACACC.

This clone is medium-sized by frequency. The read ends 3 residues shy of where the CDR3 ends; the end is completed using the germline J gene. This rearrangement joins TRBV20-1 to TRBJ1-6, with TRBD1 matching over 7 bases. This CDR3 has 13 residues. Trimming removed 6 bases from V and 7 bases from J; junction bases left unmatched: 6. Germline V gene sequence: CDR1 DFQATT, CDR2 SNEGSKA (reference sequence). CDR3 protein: CSAGTDRNSPLHF. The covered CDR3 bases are TGCAGTGCAGGGACAGATAGGAATTCACCC.

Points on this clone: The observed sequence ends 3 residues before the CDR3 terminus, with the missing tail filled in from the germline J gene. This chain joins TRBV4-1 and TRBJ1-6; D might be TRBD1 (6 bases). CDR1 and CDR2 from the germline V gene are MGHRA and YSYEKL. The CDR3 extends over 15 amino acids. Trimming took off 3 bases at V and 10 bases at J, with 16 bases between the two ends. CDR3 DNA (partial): TGCGCCAGCAGCCAGACGGACAGCTCTCGATCACCC. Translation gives CASSQTDSSRSP. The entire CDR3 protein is CASSQTDSSRSPLHF.